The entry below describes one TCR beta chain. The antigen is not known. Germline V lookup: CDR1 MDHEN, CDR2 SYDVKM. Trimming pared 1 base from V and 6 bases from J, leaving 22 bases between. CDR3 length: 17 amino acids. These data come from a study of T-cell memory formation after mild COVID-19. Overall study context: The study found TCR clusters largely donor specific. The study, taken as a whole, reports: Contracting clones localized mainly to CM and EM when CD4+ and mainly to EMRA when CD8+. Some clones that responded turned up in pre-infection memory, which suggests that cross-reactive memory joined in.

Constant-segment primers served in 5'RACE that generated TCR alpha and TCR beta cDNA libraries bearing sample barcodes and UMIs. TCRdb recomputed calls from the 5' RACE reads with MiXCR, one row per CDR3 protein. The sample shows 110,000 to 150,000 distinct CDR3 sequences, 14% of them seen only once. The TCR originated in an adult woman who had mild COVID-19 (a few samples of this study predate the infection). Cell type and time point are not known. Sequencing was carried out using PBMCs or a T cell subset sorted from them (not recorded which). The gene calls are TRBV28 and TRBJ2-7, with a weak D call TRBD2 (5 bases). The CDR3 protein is CASSLSSTRGWPGEQYF. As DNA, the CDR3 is TGTGCCAGCAGTTTATCCTCCACTCGAGGGTGGCCGGGCGAGCAGTACTTC.